This T cell receptor beta chain was observed in a study of pediatric ulcerative colitis. With V trimmed by 3 bases and J by 8 bases, 15 bases remained unmatched. CDR1 is LNHDA and CDR2 is SQIVND in the germline V gene (reference sequence). The CDR3 has 17 amino acids. No immunosuppressive drugs were given to ulcerative colitis patients before diagnostic colonoscopy. The repertoire was sequenced with immunoSEQ multiplex PCR; TCRdb's copy has only in-frame clones and lacks some. Of 13,000 to 15,000 clones in the sample, 75% to 90% are singletons; the top ten hold more than 0.85%. V usage is TRBV19 and J usage is TRBJ1-2; 10 positions match TRBD1. Material: blood. This receptor was taken from a boy between 10 and 17 years old with moderate ulcerative colitis. CDR3 sequence reads: CASSIGIWTGTGEGYTF. The CDR3 DNA follows: TGTGCCAGTAGTATCGGTATTTGGACCGGGACAGGGGAAGGCTACACCTTC. Full variable domain (rest looked up from reference TRBV19 and TRBJ1-2): DGGITQSPKYLFRKEGQNVTLSCEQNLNHDAMYWYRQDPGQGLRLIYYSQIVNDFQKGDIAEGYSVSREKKESFPLTVTSAQKNPTAFYLCASSIGIWTGTGEGYTFGSGTRLTVV.